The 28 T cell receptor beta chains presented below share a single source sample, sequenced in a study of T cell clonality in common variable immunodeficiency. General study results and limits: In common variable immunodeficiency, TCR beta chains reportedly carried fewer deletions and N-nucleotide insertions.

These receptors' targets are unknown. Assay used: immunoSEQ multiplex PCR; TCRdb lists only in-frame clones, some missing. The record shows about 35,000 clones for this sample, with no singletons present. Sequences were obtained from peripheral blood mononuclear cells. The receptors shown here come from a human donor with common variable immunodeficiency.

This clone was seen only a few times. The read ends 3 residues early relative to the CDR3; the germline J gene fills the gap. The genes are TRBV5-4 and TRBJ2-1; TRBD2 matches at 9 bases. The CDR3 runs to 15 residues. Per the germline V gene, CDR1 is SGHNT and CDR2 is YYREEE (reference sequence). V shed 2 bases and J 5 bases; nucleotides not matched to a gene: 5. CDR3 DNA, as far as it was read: TGTGCCAGCAGCTTCGGGACTAGCATGAACAATGAG. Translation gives CASSFGTSMNNE. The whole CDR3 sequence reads CASSFGTSMNNEQFF.

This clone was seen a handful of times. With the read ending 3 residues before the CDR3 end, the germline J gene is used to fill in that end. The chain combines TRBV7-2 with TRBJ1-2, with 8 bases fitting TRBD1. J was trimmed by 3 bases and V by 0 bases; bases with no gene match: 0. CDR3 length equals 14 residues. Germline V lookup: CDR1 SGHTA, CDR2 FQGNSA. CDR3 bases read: TGTGCCAGCAGCTTAGCGACAGGGGACTATGGC. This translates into CASSLATGDYG. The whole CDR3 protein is CASSLATGDYGYTF.

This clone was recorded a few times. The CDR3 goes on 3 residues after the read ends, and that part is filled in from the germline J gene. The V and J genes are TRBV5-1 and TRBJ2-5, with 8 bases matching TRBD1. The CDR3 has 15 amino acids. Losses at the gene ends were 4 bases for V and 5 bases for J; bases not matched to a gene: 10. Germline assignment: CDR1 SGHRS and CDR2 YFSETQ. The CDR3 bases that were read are TGCGCCAGCAGCACGGGACAGGCCATGGGGGAGACC. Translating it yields CASSTGQAMGET. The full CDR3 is CASSTGQAMGETQYF.

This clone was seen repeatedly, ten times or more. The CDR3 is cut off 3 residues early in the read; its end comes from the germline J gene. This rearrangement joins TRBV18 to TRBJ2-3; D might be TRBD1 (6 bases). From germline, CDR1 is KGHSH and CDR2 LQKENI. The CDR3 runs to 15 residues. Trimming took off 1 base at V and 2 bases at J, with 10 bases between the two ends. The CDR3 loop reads CASSPQQGVTDTQYF. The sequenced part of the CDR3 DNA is TGTGCCAGCTCACCACAACAGGGAGTCACAGATACG.

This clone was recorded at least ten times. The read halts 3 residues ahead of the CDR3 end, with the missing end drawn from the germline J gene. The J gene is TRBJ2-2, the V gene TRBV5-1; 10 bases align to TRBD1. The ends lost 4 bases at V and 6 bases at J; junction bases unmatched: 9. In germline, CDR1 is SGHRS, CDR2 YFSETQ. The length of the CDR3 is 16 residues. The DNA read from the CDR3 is TGCGCCAGCAGCCGGTGGACAGGGGGTTCCGCCGGGGAG. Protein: CASSRWTGGSAGE. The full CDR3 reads CASSRWTGGSAGELFF.

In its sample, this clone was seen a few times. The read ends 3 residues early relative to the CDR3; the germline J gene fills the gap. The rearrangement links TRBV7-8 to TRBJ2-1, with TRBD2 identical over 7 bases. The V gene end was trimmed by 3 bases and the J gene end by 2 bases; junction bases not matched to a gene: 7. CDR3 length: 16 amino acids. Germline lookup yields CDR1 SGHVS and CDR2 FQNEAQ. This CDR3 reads CASSFETSRPYNEQFF. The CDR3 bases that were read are TGTGCCAGCAGCTTTGAGACTAGCAGACCCTACAATGAG.

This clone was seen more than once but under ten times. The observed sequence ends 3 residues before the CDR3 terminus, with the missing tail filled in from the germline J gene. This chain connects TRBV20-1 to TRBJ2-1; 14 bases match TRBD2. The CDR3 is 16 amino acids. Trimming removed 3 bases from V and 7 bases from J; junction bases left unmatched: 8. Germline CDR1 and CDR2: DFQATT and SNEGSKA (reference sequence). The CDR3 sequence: CSARGTSGSWGNEQFF. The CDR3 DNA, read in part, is TGCAGTGCTAGGGGGACTAGCGGGAGTTGGGGGAATGAG.

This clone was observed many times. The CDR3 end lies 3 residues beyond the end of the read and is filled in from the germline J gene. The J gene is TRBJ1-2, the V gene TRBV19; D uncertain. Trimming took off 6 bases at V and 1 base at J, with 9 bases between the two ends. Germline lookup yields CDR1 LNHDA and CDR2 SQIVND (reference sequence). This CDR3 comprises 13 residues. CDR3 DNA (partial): TGTGCCAGTAGCGATCAGTTTAACTATGGC. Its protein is CASSDQFNYG. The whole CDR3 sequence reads CASSDQFNYGYTF.

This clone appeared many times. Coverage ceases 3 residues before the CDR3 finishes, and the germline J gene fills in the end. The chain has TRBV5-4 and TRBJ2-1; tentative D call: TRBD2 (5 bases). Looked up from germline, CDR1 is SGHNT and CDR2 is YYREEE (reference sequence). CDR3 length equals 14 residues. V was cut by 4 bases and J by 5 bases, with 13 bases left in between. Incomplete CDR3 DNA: TGTGCCAGCAGCCTCCCGACGGGGAACAATGAG. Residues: CASSLPTGNNE. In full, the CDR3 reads CASSLPTGNNEQFF.

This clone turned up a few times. CDR3 DNA (partial): TGTGCCTGGAGTGTACAGACTAGCGGGACCGAG. It codes for CAWSVQTSGTE. The whole CDR3 reads CAWSVQTSGTEQYF. This chain connects TRBV30 to TRBJ2-7, with 11 positions matching TRBD2. The read terminates 3 residues ahead of where the CDR3 ends, so the germline J gene completes it. The CDR3 is 14 amino acids. The trim removed 0 bases at V and 6 bases at J, leaving 4 bases unmatched. Germline CDR1 reads GTSNPN; CDR2 reads SVGIG (reference sequence).

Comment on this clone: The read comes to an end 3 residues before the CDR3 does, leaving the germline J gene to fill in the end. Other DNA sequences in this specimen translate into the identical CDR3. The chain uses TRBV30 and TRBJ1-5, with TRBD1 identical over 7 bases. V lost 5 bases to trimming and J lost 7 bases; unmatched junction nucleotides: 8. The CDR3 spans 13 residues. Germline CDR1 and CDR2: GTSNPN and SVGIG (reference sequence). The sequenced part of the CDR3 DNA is TGTGCCTGGGGGGGGCAGGGGGACCAGCCC. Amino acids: CAWGGQGDQP. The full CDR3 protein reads CAWGGQGDQPQHF.

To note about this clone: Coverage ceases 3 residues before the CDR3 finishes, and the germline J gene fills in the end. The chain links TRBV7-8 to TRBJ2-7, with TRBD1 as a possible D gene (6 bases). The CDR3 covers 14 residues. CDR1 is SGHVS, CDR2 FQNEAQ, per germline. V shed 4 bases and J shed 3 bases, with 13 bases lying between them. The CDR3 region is CASSSRPGVYEQYF. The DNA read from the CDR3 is TGTGCCAGCAGCTCTAGGCCAGGGGTCTACGAG.

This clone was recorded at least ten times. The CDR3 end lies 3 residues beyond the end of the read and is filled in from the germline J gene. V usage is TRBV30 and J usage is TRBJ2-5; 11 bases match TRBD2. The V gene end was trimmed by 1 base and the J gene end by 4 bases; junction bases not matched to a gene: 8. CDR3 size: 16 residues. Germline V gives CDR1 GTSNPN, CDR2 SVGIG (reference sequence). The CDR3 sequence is CAWSGLAGGSGETQYF. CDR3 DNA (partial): TGTGCCTGGAGTGGCCTAGCGGGAGGTTCTGGAGAGACC.

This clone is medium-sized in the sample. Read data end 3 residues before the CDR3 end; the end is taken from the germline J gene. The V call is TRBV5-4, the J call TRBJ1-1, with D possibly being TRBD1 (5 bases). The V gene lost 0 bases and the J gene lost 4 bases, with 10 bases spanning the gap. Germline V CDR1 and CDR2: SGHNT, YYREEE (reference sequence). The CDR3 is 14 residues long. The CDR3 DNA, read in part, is TGTGCCAGCAGCTTGGCCGGGGGGAGCACTGAA. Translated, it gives CASSLAGGSTE. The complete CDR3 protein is CASSLAGGSTEAFF.

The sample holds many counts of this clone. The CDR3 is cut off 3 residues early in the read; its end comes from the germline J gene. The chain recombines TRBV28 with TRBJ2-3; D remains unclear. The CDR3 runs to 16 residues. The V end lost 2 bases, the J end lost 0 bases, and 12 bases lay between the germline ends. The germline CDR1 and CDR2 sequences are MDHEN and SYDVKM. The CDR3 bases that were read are TGTGCCAGCAGTTTAGCCAGTTCCGGGAGCACAGATACG. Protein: CASSLASSGSTDT. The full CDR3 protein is CASSLASSGSTDTQYF.

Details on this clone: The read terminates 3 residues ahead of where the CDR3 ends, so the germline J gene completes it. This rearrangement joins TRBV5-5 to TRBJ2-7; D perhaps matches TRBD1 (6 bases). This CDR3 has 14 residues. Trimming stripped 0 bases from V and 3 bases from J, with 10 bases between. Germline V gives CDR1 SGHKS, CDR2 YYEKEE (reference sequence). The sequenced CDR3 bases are TGTGCCAGCAGCTTGGGGCAGGGGAGCTACGAG. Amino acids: CASSLGQGSYE. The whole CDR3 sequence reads CASSLGQGSYEQYF.

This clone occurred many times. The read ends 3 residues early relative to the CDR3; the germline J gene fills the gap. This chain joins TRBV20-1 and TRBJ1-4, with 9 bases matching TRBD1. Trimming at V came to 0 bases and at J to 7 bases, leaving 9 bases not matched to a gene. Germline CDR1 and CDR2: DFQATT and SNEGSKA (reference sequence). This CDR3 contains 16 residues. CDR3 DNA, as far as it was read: TGCAGTGCTAGAGATCCTTCGGGACAGGGCTTTGAAAAA. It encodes CSARDPSGQGFEK. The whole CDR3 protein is CSARDPSGQGFEKLFF.

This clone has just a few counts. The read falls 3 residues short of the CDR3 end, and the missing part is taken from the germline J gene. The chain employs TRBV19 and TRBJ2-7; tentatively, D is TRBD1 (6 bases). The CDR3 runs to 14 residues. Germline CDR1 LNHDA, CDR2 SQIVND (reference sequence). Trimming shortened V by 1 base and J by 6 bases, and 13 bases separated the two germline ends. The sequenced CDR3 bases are TGTGCCAGTAGTATAGGGACAGTTTACGGCGAG. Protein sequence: CASSIGTVYGE. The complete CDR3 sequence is CASSIGTVYGEQYF.

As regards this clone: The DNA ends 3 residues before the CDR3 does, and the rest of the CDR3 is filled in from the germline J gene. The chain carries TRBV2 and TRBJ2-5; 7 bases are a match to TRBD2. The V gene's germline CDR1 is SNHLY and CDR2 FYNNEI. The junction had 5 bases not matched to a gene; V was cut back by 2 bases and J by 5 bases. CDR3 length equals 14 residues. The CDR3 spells CASSEFAGAETQYF. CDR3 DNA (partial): TGTGCCAGCAGTGAATTCGCGGGAGCCGAGACC.

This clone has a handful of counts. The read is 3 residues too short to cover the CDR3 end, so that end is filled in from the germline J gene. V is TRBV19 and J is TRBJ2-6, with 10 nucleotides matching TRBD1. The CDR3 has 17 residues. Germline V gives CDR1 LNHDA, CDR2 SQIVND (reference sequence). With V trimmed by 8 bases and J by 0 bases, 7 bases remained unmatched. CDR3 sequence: CASSPGQGTSGANVLTF. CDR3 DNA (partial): TGTGCCAGTTCCCCGGGACAGGGGACCTCTGGGGCCAACGTC.

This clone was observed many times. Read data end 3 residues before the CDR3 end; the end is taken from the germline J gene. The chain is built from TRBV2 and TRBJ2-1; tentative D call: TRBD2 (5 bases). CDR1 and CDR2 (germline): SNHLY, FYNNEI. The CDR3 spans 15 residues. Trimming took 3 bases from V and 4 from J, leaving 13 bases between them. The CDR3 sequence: CASSEMDFFYNEQFF. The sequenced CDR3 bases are TGTGCCAGCAGTGAGATGGACTTCTTTTACAATGAG.

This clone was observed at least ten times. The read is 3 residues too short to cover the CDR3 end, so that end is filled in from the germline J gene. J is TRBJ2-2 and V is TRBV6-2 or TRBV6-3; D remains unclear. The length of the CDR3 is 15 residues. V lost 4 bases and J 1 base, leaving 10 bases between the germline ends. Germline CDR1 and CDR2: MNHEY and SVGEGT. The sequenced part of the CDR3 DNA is TGTGCCAGCAGTTTTACTGCGGAGAACACCGGGGAG. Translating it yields CASSFTAENTGE. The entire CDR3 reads CASSFTAENTGELFF.

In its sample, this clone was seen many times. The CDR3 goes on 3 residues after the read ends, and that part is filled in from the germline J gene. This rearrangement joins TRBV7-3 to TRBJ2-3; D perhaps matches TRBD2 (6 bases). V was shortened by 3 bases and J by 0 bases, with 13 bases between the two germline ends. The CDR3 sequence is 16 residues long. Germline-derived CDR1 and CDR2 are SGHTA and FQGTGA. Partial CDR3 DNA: TGTGCCAGCAGCTTTAGCGGAGTGGGTAGCACAGATACG. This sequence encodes CASSFSGVGSTDT. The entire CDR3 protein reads CASSFSGVGSTDTQYF.

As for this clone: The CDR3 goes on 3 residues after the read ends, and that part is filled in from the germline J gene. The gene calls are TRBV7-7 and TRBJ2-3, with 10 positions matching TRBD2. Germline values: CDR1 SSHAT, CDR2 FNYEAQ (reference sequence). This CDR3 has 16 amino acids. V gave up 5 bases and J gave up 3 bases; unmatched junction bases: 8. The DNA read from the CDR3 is TGTGCCAGCAGCCCGGGACTAGCGACAGCAACAGATACG. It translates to CASSPGLATATDT. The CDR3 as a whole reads CASSPGLATATDTQYF. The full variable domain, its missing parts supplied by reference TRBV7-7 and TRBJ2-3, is GAGVSQSPRYKVTKRGQDVTLRCDPISSHATLYWYQQALGQGPEFLTYFNYEAQPDKSGLPSDRFSAERPEGSISTLTIQRTEQRDSAMYRCASSPGLATATDTQYFGPGTRLTVL.

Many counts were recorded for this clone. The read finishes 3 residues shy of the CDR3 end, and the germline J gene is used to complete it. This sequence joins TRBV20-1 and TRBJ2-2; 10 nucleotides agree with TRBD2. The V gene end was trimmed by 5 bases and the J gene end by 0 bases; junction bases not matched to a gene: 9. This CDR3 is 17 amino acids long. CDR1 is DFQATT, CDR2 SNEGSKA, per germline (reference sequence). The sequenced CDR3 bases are TGCAGTGCTTACCCTGGACTAGCGGAGGCGAACACCGGGGAG. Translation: CSAYPGLAEANTGE. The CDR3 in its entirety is CSAYPGLAEANTGELFF.

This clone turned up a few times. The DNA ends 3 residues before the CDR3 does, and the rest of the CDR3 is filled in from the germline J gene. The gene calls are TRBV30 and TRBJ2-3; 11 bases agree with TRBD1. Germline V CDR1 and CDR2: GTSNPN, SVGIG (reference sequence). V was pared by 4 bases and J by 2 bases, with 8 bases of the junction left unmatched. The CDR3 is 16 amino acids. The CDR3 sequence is CAWTPGTGGITDTQYF. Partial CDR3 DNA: TGTGCCTGGACTCCCGGGACAGGGGGTATCACAGATACG.

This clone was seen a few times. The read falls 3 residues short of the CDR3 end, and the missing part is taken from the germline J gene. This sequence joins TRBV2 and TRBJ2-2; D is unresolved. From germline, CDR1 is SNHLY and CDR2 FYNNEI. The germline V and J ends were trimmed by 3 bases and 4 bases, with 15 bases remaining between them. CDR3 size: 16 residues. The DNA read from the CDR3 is TGTGCCAGCAGTGAGGAGCGATCATCGGGCACCGGGGAG. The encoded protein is CASSEERSSGTGE. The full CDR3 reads CASSEERSSGTGELFF. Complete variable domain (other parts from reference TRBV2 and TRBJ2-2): EPEVTQTPSHQVTQMGQEVILRCVPISNHLYFYWYRQILGQKVEFLVSFYNNEISEKSEIFDDQFSVERPDGSNFTLKIRSTKLEDSAMYFCASSEERSSGTGELFFGEGSRLTVL.

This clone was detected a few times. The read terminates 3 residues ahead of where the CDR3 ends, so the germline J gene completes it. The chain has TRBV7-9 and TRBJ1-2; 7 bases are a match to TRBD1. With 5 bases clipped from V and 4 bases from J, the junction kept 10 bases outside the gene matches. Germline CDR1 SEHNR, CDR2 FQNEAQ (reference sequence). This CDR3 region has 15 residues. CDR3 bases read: TGTGCCAGCAGCGTAGTTCAGGGGGACGTCTATGGC. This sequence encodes CASSVVQGDVYG. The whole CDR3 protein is CASSVVQGDVYGYTF.